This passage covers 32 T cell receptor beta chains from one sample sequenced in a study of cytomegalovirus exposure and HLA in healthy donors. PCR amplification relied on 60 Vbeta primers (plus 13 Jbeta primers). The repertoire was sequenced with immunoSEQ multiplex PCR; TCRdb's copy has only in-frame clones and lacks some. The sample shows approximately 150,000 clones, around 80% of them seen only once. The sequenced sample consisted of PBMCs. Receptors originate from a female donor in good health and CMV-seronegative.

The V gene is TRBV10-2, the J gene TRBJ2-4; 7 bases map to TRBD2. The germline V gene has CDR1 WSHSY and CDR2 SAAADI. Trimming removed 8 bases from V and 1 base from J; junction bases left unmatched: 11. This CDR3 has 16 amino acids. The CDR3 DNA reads TGCGCCAGCCAGGACTGGGGGGGGACGGCCAAAAACATTCAGTACTTC. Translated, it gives CASQDWGGTAKNIQYF.

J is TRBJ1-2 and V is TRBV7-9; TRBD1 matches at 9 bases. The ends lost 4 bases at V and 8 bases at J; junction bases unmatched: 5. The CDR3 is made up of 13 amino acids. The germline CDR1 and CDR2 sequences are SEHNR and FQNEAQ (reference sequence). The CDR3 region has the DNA TGTGCCAGCAGCTCGTTGGACAGGGGAGGCTACACCTTC. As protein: CASSSLDRGGYTF.

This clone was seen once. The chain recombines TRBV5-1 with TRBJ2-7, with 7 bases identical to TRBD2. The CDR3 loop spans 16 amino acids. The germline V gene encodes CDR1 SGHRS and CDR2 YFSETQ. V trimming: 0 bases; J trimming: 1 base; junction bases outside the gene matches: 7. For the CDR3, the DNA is TGCGCCAGCAGCTTGGTGGGGGGGGTGCCTTCCTACGAGCAGTACTTC. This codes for CASSLVGGVPSYEQYF. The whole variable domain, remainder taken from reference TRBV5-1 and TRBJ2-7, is KAGVTQTPRYLIKTRGQQVTLSCSPISGHRSVSWYQQTPGQGLQFLFEYFSETQRNKGNFPGRFSGRQFSNSRSEMNVSTLELGDSALYLCASSLVGGVPSYEQYFGPGTRLTVT.

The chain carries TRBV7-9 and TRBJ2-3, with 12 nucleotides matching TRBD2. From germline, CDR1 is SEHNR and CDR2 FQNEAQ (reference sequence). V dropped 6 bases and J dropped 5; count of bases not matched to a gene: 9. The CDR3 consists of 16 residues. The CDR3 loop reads CASSPSGRGSGDTQYF. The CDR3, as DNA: TGTGCCAGCAGTCCTAGCGGGAGGGGGAGTGGAGATACGCAGTATTTT.

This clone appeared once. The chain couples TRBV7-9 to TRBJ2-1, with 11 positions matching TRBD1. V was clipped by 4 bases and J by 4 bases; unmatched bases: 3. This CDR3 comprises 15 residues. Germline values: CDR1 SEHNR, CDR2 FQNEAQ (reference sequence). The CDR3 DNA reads TGTGCCAGCAGCTCCGGACAGGGGGCTTACAATGAGCAGTTCTTC. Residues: CASSSGQGAYNEQFF.

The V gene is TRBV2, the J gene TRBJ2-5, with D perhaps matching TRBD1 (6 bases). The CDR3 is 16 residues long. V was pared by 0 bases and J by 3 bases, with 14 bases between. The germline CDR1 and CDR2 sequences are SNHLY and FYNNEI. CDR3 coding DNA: TGTGCCAGCAGTGAAGCGCTGGACAGAGTCAAAGAGACCCAGTACTTC. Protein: CASSEALDRVKETQYF.

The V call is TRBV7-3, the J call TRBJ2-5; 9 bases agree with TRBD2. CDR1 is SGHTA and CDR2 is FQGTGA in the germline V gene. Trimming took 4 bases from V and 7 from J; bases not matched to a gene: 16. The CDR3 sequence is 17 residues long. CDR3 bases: TGTGCCAGCAGCTCGGGACCGGGACTAGCACCCTGGGGGACCCAGTACTTC. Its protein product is CASSSGPGLAPWGTQYF.

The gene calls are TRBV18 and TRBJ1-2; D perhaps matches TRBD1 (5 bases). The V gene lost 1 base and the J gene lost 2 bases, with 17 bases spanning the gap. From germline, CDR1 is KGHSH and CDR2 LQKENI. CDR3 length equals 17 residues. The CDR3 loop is CASSPLSGHTNNYGYTF. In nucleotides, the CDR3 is TGTGCCAGCTCACCACTCTCCGGACATACCAACAACTATGGCTACACCTTC.

Here the CDR3 DNA reads TGTGCCAGCAGCCCCACTCGCCGCGGGCCTGGGGCCAACGTCCTGACTTTC. Protein sequence: CASSPTRRGPGANVLTF. The chain employs TRBV28 and TRBJ2-6; D might be TRBD2 (5 bases). With 6 bases removed from V and 2 bases from J, the gap between germline ends came to 17 bases. CDR3 length: 17 residues. The V gene's germline CDR1 is MDHEN and CDR2 SYDVKM.

CDR3 DNA sequence: TGTGCCAGTAGTATTGGAACAGGGGTTAGCAATCAGCCCCAGCATTTT. This translates into CASSIGTGVSNQPQHF. J is TRBJ1-5 and V is TRBV19; 7 positions match TRBD1. CDR1 and CDR2 from the germline V gene are LNHDA and SQIVND (reference sequence). J lost 0 bases, V lost 3 bases, and 5 bases had no gene match. The CDR3 runs 16 residues.

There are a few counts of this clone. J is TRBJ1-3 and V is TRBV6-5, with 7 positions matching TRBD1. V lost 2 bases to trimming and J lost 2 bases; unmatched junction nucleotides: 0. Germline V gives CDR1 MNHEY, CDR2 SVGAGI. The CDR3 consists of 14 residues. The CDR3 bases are TGTGCCAGCAGTTACAGGGGGCCTGGAAACACCATATATTTT. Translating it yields CASSYRGPGNTIYF.

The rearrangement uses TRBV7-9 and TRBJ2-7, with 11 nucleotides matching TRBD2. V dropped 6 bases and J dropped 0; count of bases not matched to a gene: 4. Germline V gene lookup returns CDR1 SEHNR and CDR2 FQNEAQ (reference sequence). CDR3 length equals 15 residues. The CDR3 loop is CASSRLAGGSYEQYF. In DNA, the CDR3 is TGTGCCAGCAGTCGTCTAGCGGGAGGCTCCTACGAGCAGTACTTC.

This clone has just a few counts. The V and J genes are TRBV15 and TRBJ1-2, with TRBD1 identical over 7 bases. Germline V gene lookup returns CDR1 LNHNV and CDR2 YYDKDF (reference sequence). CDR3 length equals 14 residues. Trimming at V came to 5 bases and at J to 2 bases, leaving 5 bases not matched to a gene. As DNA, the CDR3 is TGTGCCACCAGCGCATGGGGACAGAACTATGGCTACACCTTC. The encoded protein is CATSAWGQNYGYTF.

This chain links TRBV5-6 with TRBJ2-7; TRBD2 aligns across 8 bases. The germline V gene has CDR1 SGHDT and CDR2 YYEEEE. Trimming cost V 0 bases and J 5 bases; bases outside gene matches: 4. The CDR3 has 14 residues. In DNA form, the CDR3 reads TGTGCCAGCAGCTTGGAGGCAGCGGGAGACGAGCAGTACTTC. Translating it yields CASSLEAAGDEQYF.

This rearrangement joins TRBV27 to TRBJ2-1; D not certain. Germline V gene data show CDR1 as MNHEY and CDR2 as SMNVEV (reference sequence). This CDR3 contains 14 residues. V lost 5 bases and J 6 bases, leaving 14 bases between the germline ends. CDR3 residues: CASSPMSRSNEQFF. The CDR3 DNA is TGTGCCAGCAGTCCAATGAGCCGGTCCAATGAGCAGTTCTTC.

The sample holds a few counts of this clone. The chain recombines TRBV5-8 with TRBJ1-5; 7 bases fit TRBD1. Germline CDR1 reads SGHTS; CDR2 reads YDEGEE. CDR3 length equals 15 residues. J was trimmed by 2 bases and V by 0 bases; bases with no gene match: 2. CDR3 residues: CASSLGTGRNQPQHF. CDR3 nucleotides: TGTGCCAGCAGCTTGGGGACAGGTCGCAATCAGCCCCAGCATTTT.

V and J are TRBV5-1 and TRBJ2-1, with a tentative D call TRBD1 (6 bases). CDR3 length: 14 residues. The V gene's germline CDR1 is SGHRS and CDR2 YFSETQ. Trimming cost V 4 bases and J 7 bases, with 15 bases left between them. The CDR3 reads CASSNQGSLNEQFF. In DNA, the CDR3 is TGCGCCAGCAGCAACCAGGGGAGCCTAAATGAGCAGTTCTTC.

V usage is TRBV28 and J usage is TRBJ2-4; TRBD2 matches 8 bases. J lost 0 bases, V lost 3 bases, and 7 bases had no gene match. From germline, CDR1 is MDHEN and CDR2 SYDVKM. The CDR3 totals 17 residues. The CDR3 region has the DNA TGTGCCAGCAGTTTCTTAAGCGGGGGACTAGCCAAAAACATTCAGTACTTC. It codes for CASSFLSGGLAKNIQYF.

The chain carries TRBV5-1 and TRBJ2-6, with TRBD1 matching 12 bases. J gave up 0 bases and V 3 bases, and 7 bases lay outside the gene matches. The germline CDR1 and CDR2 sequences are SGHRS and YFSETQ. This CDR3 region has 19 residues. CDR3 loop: CASSWAGQGASSGANVLTF. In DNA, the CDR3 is TGCGCCAGCAGCTGGGCGGGACAGGGGGCCTCCTCTGGGGCCAACGTCCTGACTTTC.

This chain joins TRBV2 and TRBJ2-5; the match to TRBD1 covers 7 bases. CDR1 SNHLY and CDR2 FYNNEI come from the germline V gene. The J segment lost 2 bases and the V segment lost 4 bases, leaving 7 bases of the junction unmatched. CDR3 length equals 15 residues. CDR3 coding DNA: TGTGCCAGCAGTGGGGACAGAACATTTCAAGAGACCCAGTACTTC. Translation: CASSGDRTFQETQYF. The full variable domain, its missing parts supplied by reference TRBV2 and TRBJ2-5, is EPEVTQTPSHQVTQMGQEVILRCVPISNHLYFYWYRQILGQKVEFLVSFYNNEISEKSEIFDDQFSVERPDGSNFTLKIRSTKLEDSAMYFCASSGDRTFQETQYFGPGTRLLVL.

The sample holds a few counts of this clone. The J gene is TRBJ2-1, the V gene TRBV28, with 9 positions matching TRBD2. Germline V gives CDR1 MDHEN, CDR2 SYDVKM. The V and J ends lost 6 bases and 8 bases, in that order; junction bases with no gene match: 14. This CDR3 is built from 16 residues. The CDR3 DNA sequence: TGTGCCAGCAGGGCCTATGCGGGAGGGCCGGGTGATGAGCAGTTCTTC. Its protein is CASRAYAGGPGDEQFF.

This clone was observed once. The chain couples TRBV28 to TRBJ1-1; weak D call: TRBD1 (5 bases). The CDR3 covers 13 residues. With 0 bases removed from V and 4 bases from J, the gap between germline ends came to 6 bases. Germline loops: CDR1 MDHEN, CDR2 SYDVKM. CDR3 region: CASSLWGGTEAFF. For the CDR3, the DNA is TGTGCCAGCAGTTTATGGGGGGGCACTGAAGCTTTCTTT.

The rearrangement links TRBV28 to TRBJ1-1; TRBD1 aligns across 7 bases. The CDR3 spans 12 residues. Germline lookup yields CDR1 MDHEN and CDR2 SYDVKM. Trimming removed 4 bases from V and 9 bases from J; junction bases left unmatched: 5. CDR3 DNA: TGTGCCAGCAGTTCGACGACAGGGAAAGCTTTCTTT. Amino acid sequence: CASSSTTGKAFF.

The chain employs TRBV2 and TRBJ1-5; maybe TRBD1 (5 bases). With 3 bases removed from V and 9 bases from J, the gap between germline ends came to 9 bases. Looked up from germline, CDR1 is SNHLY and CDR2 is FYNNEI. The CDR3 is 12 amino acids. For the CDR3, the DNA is TGTGCCAGCAGTGATTTAGGGGTGCCCCAGCATTTT. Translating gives CASSDLGVPQHF.

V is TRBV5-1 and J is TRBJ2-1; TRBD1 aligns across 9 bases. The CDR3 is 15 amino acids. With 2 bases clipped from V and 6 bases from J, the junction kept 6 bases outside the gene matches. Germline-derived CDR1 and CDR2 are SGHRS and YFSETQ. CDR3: CASSFRDRESNEQFF. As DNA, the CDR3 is TGCGCCAGCAGCTTCCGGGACAGGGAGAGCAATGAGCAGTTCTTC.

Here the CDR3 DNA reads TGTGCCAGCGGGCATTTTAGGACTAGCGGGTACAATGAGCAGTTCTTC. This sequence encodes CASGHFRTSGYNEQFF. The V and J genes are TRBV28 and TRBJ2-1; 11 nucleotides align to TRBD2. The CDR3 runs 16 residues. Losses at the gene ends were 8 bases for V and 4 bases for J; bases not matched to a gene: 10. Germline CDR1 is MDHEN and CDR2 is SYDVKM.

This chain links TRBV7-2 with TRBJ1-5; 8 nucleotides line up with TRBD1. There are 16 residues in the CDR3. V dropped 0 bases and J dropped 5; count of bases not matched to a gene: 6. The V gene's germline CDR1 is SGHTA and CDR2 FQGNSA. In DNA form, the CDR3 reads TGTGCCAGCAGCTTAGCGCCCCCAGGGGGCCATCAGCCCCAGCATTTT. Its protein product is CASSLAPPGGHQPQHF.

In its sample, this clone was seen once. CDR3 in amino acids: CSADSLTGTPYNEQFF. CDR3 sequence (DNA): TGCAGCGCCGACTCCCTCACCGGGACACCGTACAATGAGCAGTTCTTC. The chain uses TRBV29-1 and TRBJ2-1; a possible D gene is TRBD1 (6 bases). V shed 7 bases and J shed 4 bases, with 23 bases lying between them. CDR1 is SQVTM, CDR2 ANQGSEA, per germline. The CDR3 loop spans 16 amino acids.

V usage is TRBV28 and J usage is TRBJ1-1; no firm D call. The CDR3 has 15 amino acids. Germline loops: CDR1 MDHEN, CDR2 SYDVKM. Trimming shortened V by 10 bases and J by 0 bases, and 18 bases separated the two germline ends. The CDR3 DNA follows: TGTGCCACATCGATAGTCGGTAGATTGAACACTGAAGCTTTCTTT. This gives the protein CATSIVGRLNTEAFF.

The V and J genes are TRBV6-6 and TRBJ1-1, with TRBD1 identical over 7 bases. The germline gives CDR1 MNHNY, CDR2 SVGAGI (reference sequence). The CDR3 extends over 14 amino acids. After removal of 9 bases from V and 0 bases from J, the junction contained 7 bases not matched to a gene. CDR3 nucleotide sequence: TGTGCCAGTAAAGGGGGCTCCCTGAACACTGAAGCTTTCTTT. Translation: CASKGGSLNTEAFF.

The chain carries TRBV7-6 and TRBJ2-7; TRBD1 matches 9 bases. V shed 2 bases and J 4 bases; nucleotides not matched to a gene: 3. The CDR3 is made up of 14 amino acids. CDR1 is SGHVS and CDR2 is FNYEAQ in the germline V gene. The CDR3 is CASSLTDRGYEQYF. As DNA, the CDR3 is TGTGCCAGCAGCTTAACTGACAGGGGGTACGAGCAGTACTTC.

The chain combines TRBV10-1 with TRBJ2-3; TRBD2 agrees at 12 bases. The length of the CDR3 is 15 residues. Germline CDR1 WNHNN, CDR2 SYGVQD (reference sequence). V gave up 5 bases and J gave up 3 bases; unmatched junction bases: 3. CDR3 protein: CASSKGTSGTDTQYF. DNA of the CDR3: TGCGCCAGCAGTAAAGGGACTAGCGGGACAGATACGCAGTATTTT.